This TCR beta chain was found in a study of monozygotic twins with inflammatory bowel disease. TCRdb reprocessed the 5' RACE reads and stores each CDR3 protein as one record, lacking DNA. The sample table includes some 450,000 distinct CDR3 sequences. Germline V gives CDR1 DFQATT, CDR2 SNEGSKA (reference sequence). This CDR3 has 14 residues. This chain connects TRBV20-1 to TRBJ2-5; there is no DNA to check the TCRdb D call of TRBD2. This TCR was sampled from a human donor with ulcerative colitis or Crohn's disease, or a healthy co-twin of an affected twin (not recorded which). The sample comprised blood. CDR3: CSARVAAGGATQYF.